This entry lists 2 T cell receptor beta chains sequenced from one sample in a study of blood T cells in healthy people across ages. Using a J-beta primer mix together with a sample-barcoded 5' primer, a second PCR was run for roughly 6 to 11 cycles. A single record per CDR3 protein comes from TCRdb applying MiXCR to the 5' RACE reads. Found here are about 1.4 million distinct CDR3 sequences, approximately 60% of them singletons; the top ten hold about 6.7%. The sequencing input was blood. These receptors were obtained from a man aged 18 to 30 in good health.

The chain recombines TRBV6-6 with TRBJ2-3; possibly TRBD2 for D (7 bases). Germline CDR1 and CDR2: MNHNY and SVGAGI (reference sequence). The V and J ends lost 9 bases and 8 bases respectively, with 18 bases between them. The CDR3 length is 13 residues. CDR3 region: CASRGALYGTQYF. The CDR3 coding sequence is TGTGCCAGTCGGGGGGCGCTTTATGGTACGCAGTATTTT.

This clonotype was recorded once. The chain's CDR3 is CASSGGTDNSPLHF. As DNA, the CDR3 is TGTGCCAGCAGCGGTGGGACAGATAATTCACCCCTCCACTTT. This chain joins TRBV5-6 and TRBJ1-6; 7 nucleotides agree with TRBD1. Germline values: CDR1 SGHDT, CDR2 YYEEEE. J lost 5 bases, V lost 4 bases, and 3 bases had no gene match. The CDR3 spans 14 residues.